This passage covers 13 T cell receptor beta chains from one sample sequenced in a study of human T cells and chemical hapten exposure. As for time point: patch test 1, 2 weeks after DPC sensitization. As to treatment: therapeutic diphenylcyclopropenone sensitization with weekly scalp DPC. MiXCR was run by TCRdb on the RACE reads, yielding one entry per CDR3 protein. The sample has 79,000 or so distinct CDR3 sequences, around a third seen once. The source material was whole blood, sampled in connection with sensitization to the hapten diphenylcyclopropenone (DPC). The source of these receptors is a man aged 40-49 years with alopecia areata. Some clones in this sample may be carry-over from other donors' samples.

V and J are TRBV10-3 and TRBJ1-1, with D uncertain. The CDR3 sequence is 13 residues long. V gave up 3 bases and J gave up 0 bases, with 5 bases separating them. The V gene's germline CDR1 is ENHRY and CDR2 SYGVKD. CDR3 DNA sequence: TGTGCCATCAGTGATCGGATGAACACTGAAGCTTTCTTT. This encodes CAISDRMNTEAFF.

The chain combines TRBV7-9 with TRBJ2-5; 7 bases line up with TRBD2. The CDR3 loop spans 16 amino acids. Trimming took 1 base from V and 1 from J; bases not matched to a gene: 6. Looked up from germline, CDR1 is SEHNR and CDR2 is FQNEAQ (reference sequence). CDR3 sequence (DNA): TGTGCCAGCAGCTTAGACCGGGAGGCGCCCCAAGAGACCCAGTACTTC. Amino acids: CASSLDREAPQETQYF.

This clonotype was counted between two and nine times. The V call is TRBV30, the J call TRBJ1-4, with D maybe TRBD1 (6 bases). Trimming took 6 bases from V and 0 from J, leaving 14 bases between them. CDR3 length equals 15 residues. Germline V gives CDR1 GTSNPN, CDR2 SVGIG (reference sequence). In nucleotides, the CDR3 is TGTGCCTGTAACCCGGGACACGCAACTAATGAAAAACTGTTTTTT. Its protein product is CACNPGHATNEKLFF.

This clonotype has a handful of counts. The CDR3 reads CASSPKTLSNYGYTF. For the CDR3, the DNA is TGTGCCAGCAGCCCTAAGACTCTTTCTAACTATGGCTACACCTTC. The V gene is TRBV6-2 or TRBV6-3, the J gene TRBJ1-2, with D unclear. CDR3 length equals 15 residues. V shed 6 bases and J shed 0 bases, with 14 bases lying between them. Germline V gene sequence: CDR1 MNHEY, CDR2 SVGEGT.

Within the sample, this clonotype is medium-sized. The chain has TRBV27 and TRBJ2-7, with TRBD2 identical over 8 bases. Trimming cost V 3 bases and J 5 bases; bases outside gene matches: 6. There are 14 residues in the CDR3. The V gene's germline CDR1 is MNHEY and CDR2 SMNVEV (reference sequence). CDR3 sequence: CASSFGPGGNEQYF. The DNA for the CDR3 is TGTGCCAGCAGTTTTGGCCCGGGGGGGAACGAGCAGTACTTC.

V is TRBV7-9 and J is TRBJ1-5, with a weak D call TRBD1 (5 bases). CDR1 and CDR2 from the germline V gene are SEHNR and FQNEAQ (reference sequence). V lost 1 base to trimming and J lost 0 bases, with 10 bases between them. This CDR3 spans 16 amino acids. CDR3 coding DNA: TGTGCCAGCAGCTTAGGGGGCAGAGATAGCAATCAGCCCCAGCATTTT. Encoded protein: CASSLGGRDSNQPQHF.

The genes are TRBV12-3 or TRBV12-4 and TRBJ1-4, with D perhaps matching TRBD1 (5 bases). The CDR3 covers 14 residues. Between the trimmed V and J ends, which lost 3 bases and 6 bases, there was a span of 11 bases. CDR3 DNA: TGTGCCAGCAGTTTTGCCGGGGGTGATGAAAAACTGTTTTTT. It translates to CASSFAGGDEKLFF.

The V gene is TRBV18, the J gene TRBJ2-5; D gene unclear. This CDR3 is built from 12 residues. Trimming left V 8 bases short and J 3 bases short, with 10 bases between. Germline CDR1 reads KGHSH; CDR2 reads LQKENI. CDR3 coding DNA: TGTGCCAGCGGACCTACGAAAGAGACCCAGTACTTC. Translating it yields CASGPTKETQYF. Complete variable domain (other parts from reference TRBV18 and TRBJ2-5): NAGVMQNPRHLVRRRGQEARLRCSPMKGHSHVYWYRQLPEEGLKFMVYLQKENIIDESGMPKERFSAEFPKEGPSILRIQQVVRGDSAAYFCASGPTKETQYFGPGTRLLVL.

The chain has TRBV27 and TRBJ2-2; 7 nucleotides match TRBD1. The CDR3 is 15 amino acids. V trimming: 2 bases; J trimming: 2 bases; junction bases outside the gene matches: 2. Per the germline V gene, CDR1 is MNHEY and CDR2 is SMNVEV (reference sequence). The CDR3 nucleotides read TGTGCCAGCAGTTTAGGGACAGACAACACCGGGGAGCTGTTTTTT. Amino acid sequence: CASSLGTDNTGELFF.

This clonotype showed up just once. This rearrangement joins TRBV6-5 to TRBJ2-6, with a possible D match to TRBD1 (6 bases). The germline gives CDR1 MNHEY, CDR2 SVGAGI. The CDR3 length is 19 residues. Trimming took off 0 bases at V and 0 bases at J, with 15 bases between the two ends. CDR3 in DNA: TGTGCCAGCAGTTACTCGGCGGCAGGGGTCCTCTCTGGGGCCAACGTCCTGACTTTC. This codes for CASSYSAAGVLSGANVLTF.

The rearrangement uses TRBV9 and TRBJ2-5, with a tentative D call TRBD2 (5 bases). Trimming stripped 0 bases from V and 5 bases from J, with 14 bases between. Germline assignment: CDR1 SGDLS and CDR2 YYNGEE. CDR3 size: 15 residues. The CDR3: CASSVEGGRSETQYF. The CDR3 nucleotides are TGTGCCAGCAGCGTAGAAGGTGGGAGATCGGAGACCCAGTACTTC.

The J gene is TRBJ1-1, the V gene TRBV6-1, with 7 bases matching TRBD1. J lost 10 bases, V lost 7 bases, and 12 bases had no gene match. The CDR3 covers 13 residues. Per the germline V gene, CDR1 is MNHNS and CDR2 is SASEGT. DNA for the CDR3: TGTGCCAGCACTTTAGACAGGGCCATGGGAGCTTTCTTT. This sequence encodes CASTLDRAMGAFF.

J is TRBJ2-1 and V is TRBV28; 7 nucleotides line up with TRBD2. This CDR3 has 15 amino acids. Unmatched junction bases numbered 7, after V lost 6 bases and J lost 2 bases. In germline, CDR1 is MDHEN, CDR2 SYDVKM. CDR3 coding DNA: TGTGCCAGCAGCCTTACGGGACTAACCTACAATGAGCAGTTCTTC. This gives the protein CASSLTGLTYNEQFF.